The present entry profiles one TCR beta chain with its context. A few counts support this clonotype. What antigen it recognizes has not been identified. Per-base quality was not reported, and no clone a single base away is much larger than it. The data originate from a study of CD8+CD57+ T cells in acquired aplastic anemia (dated by TCRdb to about 2018). Some background on the complete study: On average, sorted CD4+ and CD8+ cells yielded 3.2 ug of extracted DNA, with a range of about 0.17 to 27.4 ug. CD8+CD57+ expansion was defined as frequency above the mean frequency observed in healthy subjects.

Reading the germline V gene gives CDR1 SGHVS and CDR2 FNYEAQ. The CDR3, cysteine through phenylalanine, is 15 amino acids long. CDR3 DNA is the only sequence kept; it has 45 bases, read in frame from the first base. Compared with germline, V lacks 5 bases and J lacks 7 bases; bases without a gene match: 9. The patients picked for sequencing were ones in whom flow cytometry had shown an expansion of CD8+CD57+ cells. Every patient had severe acquired aplastic anemia, diagnosed using the International Study of Aplastic Anemia and Agranulocytosis and Camitta criteria. Patients had received no therapy at the time of blood sampling. In this study, sorted CD4+ and CD8+ T cells from the blood of healthy subjects and of severe aplastic anemia patients had their TCR repertoires deep-sequenced. Patients were enrolled in the USA under clinicaltrials.gov protocols 00001620, 01623167, 00001397, 00071045, 00081523 and 00961064. Ficoll-Paque density gradient centrifugation was used to isolate peripheral blood mononuclear cells. Before DNA extraction, CD4+ and CD8+ T cells were sorted with FACS or magnetic beads.

TCR beta VDJ combination and CDR3 sequence profiling used genomic DNA as the template. An Illumina HiSeq 2000 was the platform used for TCR repertoire sequencing. Per the original workflow: Repertoire assessment relied on Simpson's diversity index, CDR3 size and DJ length profiles, and TRBV/TRBJ rearrangement plots. The immunodominant clone was defined as the most abundant DNA sequence in deep sequencing data. CDR3 amino acid sequences were screened for sharing across subjects and compared with published repertoires and the VDJdb database. Using fastp trimming at Q25 and MiXCR clonotype assembly, TCRdb reanalyzed the public sequencing data and kept in-frame beta chains. Each CDR3 protein appears once, grouped with its most common genes and DNA. The V and J calls reflect TCRdb's pipeline rather than the authors' work. The sample data list 400,000 to 600,000 distinct CDR3 sequences, and less than 35% of these were observed just once. Of the sample, 0.75% to 0.95% falls within the top ten clones.

Overall study results and their limits: Although 25 to 30 CD8+ CDR3 sequences were shared by patients and controls, these sequences appeared highly expressed in patients and within the immunodominant clones of patients. CD8+ Simpson's diversity did not differ significantly between patients and healthy controls (P=0.060).

Material for sequencing was sorted CD4+, CD8+, or CD8+CD57+ T cells (not recorded which) from PBMCs. The rearrangement joined TRBV7-6 to TRBJ1-4; 8 nucleotides in the junction match TRBD1. The TCR comes from a human donor with aplastic anemia. The DNA is as follows: TGTGCCAGCAGCGCCGGACAGGGCGGGGGTGAAAAACTGTTTTTT. Translated, it gives CASSAGQGGGEKLFF.